This T cell receptor beta chain was profiled in a study of blood T cell repertoires in COVID-19. Study at large: Samples representing acute and convalescent COVID-19 were sourced from the United States, Italy and Spain. PBMCs, B-cell-depleted T cells, or T cells provided the cDNA or gDNA that made up the material.

CDR3 length: 17 amino acids. V lost 0 bases and J lost 1, with 14 bases in between. Germline V CDR1 and CDR2: SGHRS, YFSETQ. Per the authors' pipeline: It was from reference gene primer amplification that nucleated cell counts were estimated. Generated by immunoSEQ multiplex PCR, the TCRdb table keeps only in-frame clones and is missing some. V, J and clone size are taken as reported in that table, and D and trimming were inferred from the DNA itself. Among 300,000 or so clones, more than 70% were seen once, and the ten largest hold 5.5% to 8%. The sequencing sample was made of peripheral blood. The sequence came from a woman aged 25 to 45 who had recovered from COVID-19. The chain couples TRBV5-1 to TRBJ1-3; D is ambiguous. CDR3 region: CASSLAGGERSGNTIYF. The CDR3 bases are TGCGCCAGCAGCTTGGCCGGAGGAGAGAGGTCTGGAAACACCATATATTTT.